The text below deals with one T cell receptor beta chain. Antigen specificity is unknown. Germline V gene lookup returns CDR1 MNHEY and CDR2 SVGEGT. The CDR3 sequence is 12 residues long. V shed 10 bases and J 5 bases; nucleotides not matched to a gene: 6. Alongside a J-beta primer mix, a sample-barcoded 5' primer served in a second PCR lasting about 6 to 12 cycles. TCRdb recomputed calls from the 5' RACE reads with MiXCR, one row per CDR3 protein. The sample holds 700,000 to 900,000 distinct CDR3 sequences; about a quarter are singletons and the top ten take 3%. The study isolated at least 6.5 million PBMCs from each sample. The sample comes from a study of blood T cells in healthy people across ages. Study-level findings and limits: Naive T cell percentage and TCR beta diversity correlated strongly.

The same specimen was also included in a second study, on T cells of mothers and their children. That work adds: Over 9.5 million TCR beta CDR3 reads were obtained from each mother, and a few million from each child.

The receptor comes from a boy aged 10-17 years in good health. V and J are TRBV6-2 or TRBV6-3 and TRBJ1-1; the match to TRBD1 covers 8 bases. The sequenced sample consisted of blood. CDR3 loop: CATDRGGTEAFF. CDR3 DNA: TGTGCCACAGACAGGGGCGGGACTGAAGCTTTCTTT.